The T cell receptor (beta chain) described here comes from a study of T cells in Graves' hyperthyroidism and ophthalmopathy. Study details: Initial diagnosis, before any treatment, was when peripheral blood was collected.

This clonotype was picked up many times. Its cognate antigen is unknown. Hyperthyroidism of Graves' type that showed no ophthalmopathy progression within 18 months was stable. Study-level points and caveats: Stable hyperthyroidism was separated from ophthalmopathy by a model based on 13 V-J features. Onset of ophthalmopathy came a median around 6.2 months after the model predicted it.

Researchers amplified the TCR beta CDR3 regions from RNA transcripts. First-round RT-PCR with HTBI primers amplified the TCR CDR3 region. TCRdb analysed the multiplex PCR reads with MiXCR anew, one entry per CDR3 protein. The table shows under 350,000 distinct CDR3 sequences, with about 21% occurring only once. Trimming stripped 2 bases from V and 6 bases from J, with 14 bases between. Per germline, CDR1 SEHNR and CDR2 FQNEAQ (reference sequence). The CDR3 has 15 residues. The sample consisted of blood. This chain links TRBV7-9 with TRBJ2-1, with a possible D match to TRBD1 (6 bases). This receptor was taken from a woman in her forties or fifties with Graves' hyperthyroidism. As DNA, the CDR3 is TGTGCCAGCAGCTTATCAGGGGACCGTTCCAATGAGCAGTTCTTC. It is translated as CASSLSGDRSNEQFF.